The present T cell receptor beta chain was sequenced within a study of blood T cell repertoires in COVID-19 (dated by TCRdb to the early 2020s). Describing the broader study: Samples covering the acute and convalescent phases of COVID-19 were provided by collaborators in the United States, Italy and Spain. The material from the prospective study consisted of cDNA or gDNA derived from T cells, B-cell-depleted T cells, or PBMCs. Sample metadata almost always included a de-identified subject ID, COVID-19 status, age in years and sex. The repertoires were released in a freely available public database meant as a resource for research on the immune response to SARS-CoV-2. Deeply sampled blood TCRbeta repertoires from subjects exposed to, actively infected with, or recovered from COVID-19 were included in the dataset. The samples were drawn from the first 160 participants of the ongoing ImmuneRACE study and from more than 1,000 subjects provided by 6 global collaborators. Where available, HLA class I and class II types were taken from metadata supplied by the sample provider and were not determined by assay-based typing.

The immunoSEQ Assay, a bias-controlled multiplex PCR, was used to amplify TCRbeta CDR3 regions from genomic DNA. Per the authors' processing: Within the assay, amplification of reference gene primers was used to estimate how many nucleated cells each sample contained. To quantify the absolute abundance of each unique TCRbeta CDR3 rearrangement, sequence reads were collapsed and filtered. For each sample, productive Simpson clonality was calculated by taking the square root of Simpson's diversity index across productive rearrangements. This is the immuneACCESS table as TCRdb keeps it, with only in-frame sequences that have V and J called. A part of the clones is gone; compared with another copy, unresolved V genes explain less than half, and the rest is unexplained. That table is the source of V, J and clone size, and D and trimming were worked out from the DNA. The sample includes approximately 170,000 clones, with around four fifths observed a single time. The ten largest clonotypes hold about 3.6% of the sample.

In the prospective study, participants were about 18 to 100 years old, resided in about 25 geographic areas of the United States, and were enrolled through a virtual design. To assign participants to cohorts, the prospective study relied on clinical history that participants themselves reported in a screening survey and a study questionnaire. Mobile phlebotomists in the prospective study collected whole blood, serum and a nasopharyngeal or oropharyngeal swab from every participant. Over an approximately 2-month period, participants in the prospective study had the option of providing additional blood draws and questionnaires. Before DNA extraction, prospective study blood samples were shipped either frozen or at room temperature. For this clone: The clone's antigen remains unknown. No base quality information exists; no much larger clone differs at one position.

Study-wide conclusions, independent of this receptor: The amount of clinical and demographic metadata varied by source and participant and was provided uncurated.

The germline V gene sets CDR1 to KGHDR and CDR2 to SFDVKD. Between the V and J ends, shortened by 4 bases and 2 bases respectively, the junction contains 3 bases. The CDR3 numbers 12 residues from cysteine through phenylalanine. The retained sequence is limited to the CDR3, 36 bases, with the frame set at the first base. The sequence is built from TRBV24-1 and TRBJ2-3, with no D gene named confidently. Sequencing input: PBMCs or T cells enriched from blood (not recorded which). This TCR was recovered from a woman in her forties or fifties in a cohort exposed to, infected with or recovered from COVID-19 (not recorded which). The nucleotides are TGTGCCACCAGTGAACACACAGATACGCAGTATTTT. Translated, it gives CATSEHTDTQYF.